These 21 T cell receptor beta chains came from one sample sequenced in a study of OX40 agonist ivuxolimab in advanced cancers. The assay was immunoSEQ multiplex PCR, and TCRdb's table has in-frame clones only and misses some. The table has about 10,000 clones, 88% seen once. The material was CD4+ or CD8+ T cells sorted from blood, obtained in a trial of the OX40 agonist ivuxolimab. These receptors were collected from an adult with an advanced solid tumor such as melanoma, head and neck, liver or kidney cancer.

This chain joins TRBV11-1 and TRBJ2-1; 9 bases agree with TRBD2. With V trimmed by 5 bases and J by 6 bases, 5 bases remained unmatched. Looked up from germline, CDR1 is SGHAT and CDR2 is FQDESV (reference sequence). CDR3 size: 14 residues. CDR3 nucleotide sequence: TGTGCCAGCAGCCTAAGCGGGGGGCCCAATGAGCAGTTCTTC. Encoded protein: CASSLSGGPNEQFF.

This chain links TRBV6-6 with TRBJ1-4, with D possibly matching TRBD1 (5 bases). Germline-derived CDR1 and CDR2 are MNHNY and SVGAGI (reference sequence). The length of the CDR3 is 15 residues. Trimming left V 2 bases short and J 3 bases short, with 10 bases between. DNA of the CDR3: TGTGCCAGCAGTTACGGGGGGTCGGCTAATGAAAAACTGTTTTTT. As protein: CASSYGGSANEKLFF.

This chain joins TRBV5-6 and TRBJ1-2; 7 bases match TRBD1. Germline CDR1 reads SGHDT; CDR2 reads YYEEEE. This CDR3 region has 14 residues. The J segment lost 0 bases and the V segment lost 3 bases, leaving 2 bases of the junction unmatched. CDR3 in DNA: TGTGCCAGCAGCTCGACAGGGTCTAACTATGGCTACACCTTC. Translated: CASSSTGSNYGYTF.

A few counts support this clone. The chain has TRBV4-1 and TRBJ1-5, with D unresolved. The V gene lost 0 bases and the J gene lost 0 bases, with 3 bases spanning the gap. Per the germline V gene, CDR1 is MGHRA and CDR2 is YSYEKL. This CDR3 comprises 14 residues. Written as DNA, the CDR3 is TGCGCCAGCAGCCAAGACAGTAGCAATCAGCCCCAGCATTTT. Protein sequence: CASSQDSSNQPQHF.

This clone was recorded only once. The chain is built from TRBV7-9 and TRBJ2-1; 7 positions match TRBD1. In germline, CDR1 is SEHNR, CDR2 FQNEAQ (reference sequence). The J segment lost 6 bases and the V segment lost 5 bases, leaving 7 bases of the junction unmatched. The CDR3 is made up of 14 amino acids. DNA of the CDR3: TGTGCCAGCAGCACGCTATGGACAGGCAATGAGCAGTTCTTC. Protein: CASSTLWTGNEQFF.

In DNA, the CDR3 is TGTGCCAGCAGCTTGTTATCCAACGAGCAGTACTTC. Amino acid sequence: CASSLLSNEQYF. This chain uses TRBV5-6 with TRBJ2-5; D is unresolved. The J call is uncertain, as TRBJ2-7 better fits the DNA end. This CDR3 is built from 12 residues. Germline-derived CDR1 and CDR2 are SGHDT and YYEEEE.

The rearrangement links TRBV6-5 to TRBJ1-5; 8 bases match TRBD1. Looked up from germline, CDR1 is MNHEY and CDR2 is SVGAGI. Losses at the gene ends were 8 bases for V and 1 base for J; bases not matched to a gene: 1. The CDR3 is made up of 13 amino acids. The CDR3 loop reads CASSGGSNQPQHF. The CDR3 DNA follows: TGTGCCAGCTCAGGGGGCAGCAATCAGCCCCAGCATTTT.

The chain combines TRBV4-1 with TRBJ2-5, with D uncertain. The V end was cut by 2 bases, the J end by 2 bases, with 12 bases between. Germline lookup yields CDR1 MGHRA and CDR2 YSYEKL. This CDR3 is built from 15 residues. CDR3 sequence: CASSQYGRIQETQYF. Written as DNA, the CDR3 is TGCGCCAGCAGCCAATACGGCAGGATACAAGAGACCCAGTACTTC.

The chain joins TRBV7-9 to TRBJ1-2, with a tentative D call TRBD1 (5 bases). CDR1 is SEHNR, CDR2 FQNEAQ, per germline (reference sequence). The CDR3 has 16 amino acids. V dropped 2 bases and J dropped 2 bases, with 15 bases sitting between them. The CDR3 is CASSLSGIGINYGYTF. Written as DNA, the CDR3 is TGTGCCAGCAGCTTATCAGGGATCGGAATAAACTATGGCTACACCTTC.

This clone was found once. The chain couples TRBV7-2 to TRBJ1-1; D is undetermined. Germline V gene sequence: CDR1 SGHTA, CDR2 FQGNSA. Between the trimmed V and J ends, which lost 6 bases and 3 bases, there was a span of 17 bases. This CDR3 has 15 amino acids. CDR3 in amino acids: CASRVSSTADTEAFF. In DNA, the CDR3 is TGTGCCAGCAGGGTTAGCTCCACAGCGGACACTGAAGCTTTCTTT.

V is TRBV6-5 and J is TRBJ1-4; 8 bases match TRBD1. Germline assignment: CDR1 MNHEY and CDR2 SVGAGI. The V gene end was trimmed by 6 bases and the J gene end by 8 bases; junction bases not matched to a gene: 8. The CDR3 totals 14 residues. DNA for the CDR3: TGTGCCAGCAGCGGGACAGGAATCGGGGAAAAACTGTTTTTT. It encodes CASSGTGIGEKLFF.

The chain is built from TRBV2 and TRBJ2-1; a weak D match, TRBD1 (6 bases). Between the trimmed V and J ends, which lost 6 bases and 4 bases, there was a span of 13 bases. The germline V gene encodes CDR1 SNHLY and CDR2 FYNNEI. The CDR3 is 14 residues long. The CDR3 spells CASRDDQGYNEQFF. The CDR3 nucleotides are TGTGCCAGCAGGGATGACCAGGGGTACAATGAGCAGTTCTTC.

This sequence joins TRBV6-5 and TRBJ2-3, with D uncertain. The ends were cut back, 2 bases at V and 0 bases at J, with 6 bases in the middle. Germline V gives CDR1 MNHEY, CDR2 SVGAGI. The CDR3 is 14 residues long. The CDR3 DNA reads as TGTGCCAGCAGTTACGGAATTAGCACAGATACGCAGTATTTT. Translation: CASSYGISTDTQYF.

The chain joins TRBV27 to TRBJ2-7; no clear D gene. The CDR3 extends over 14 amino acids. V lost 2 bases and J 3 bases, leaving 11 bases between the germline ends. Germline CDR1 and CDR2: MNHEY and SMNVEV (reference sequence). This CDR3 is CASSLVGNYYEQYF. The CDR3 nucleotides are TGTGCCAGCAGTTTAGTGGGGAACTACTACGAGCAGTACTTC.

V is TRBV11-2 and J is TRBJ2-7; the D is unclear. Looked up from germline, CDR1 is SGHAT and CDR2 is FQNNGV. The CDR3 spans 17 residues. V shed 0 bases and J shed 5 bases, with 20 bases lying between them. The CDR3 loop reads CASSLDTSYTERDEQYF. CDR3 bases: TGTGCCAGCAGCTTAGATACATCTTACACGGAACGGGACGAGCAGTACTTC.

This chain joins TRBV7-8 and TRBJ2-1, with 8 nucleotides matching TRBD2. The V segment lost 5 bases and the J segment 5 bases; nucleotides outside the gene matches: 5. The germline V gene encodes CDR1 SGHVS and CDR2 FQNEAQ. The CDR3 runs to 14 residues. CDR3 DNA sequence: TGTGCCAGCAGCCAAGGGACTAGGGACAATGAGCAGTTCTTC. Translating gives CASSQGTRDNEQFF.

J is TRBJ1-4 and V is TRBV7-9; D is unclear. This CDR3 has 12 residues. From germline, CDR1 is SEHNR and CDR2 FQNEAQ (reference sequence). The V end was cut by 2 bases, the J end by 11 bases, with 9 bases between. DNA of the CDR3: TGTGCCAGCAGCTTACCCCGGGAGAAACTGTTTTTT. The encoded protein is CASSLPREKLFF.

This clone was seen just once. V is TRBV28 and J is TRBJ2-7, with D perhaps matching TRBD1 (6 bases). From germline, CDR1 is MDHEN and CDR2 SYDVKM. Trimming cost V 6 bases and J 0 bases, with 15 bases left between them. The length of the CDR3 is 15 residues. Written as DNA, the CDR3 is TGTGCCAGCAGACACTTCGACAGGAGCTCCTACGAGCAGTACTTC. This sequence encodes CASRHFDRSSYEQYF.

DNA of the CDR3: TGTGCCAGCACCCCAAGCATGGGACTAGCCAGTAGTGAGCAGTTCTTC. Residues: CASTPSMGLASSEQFF. V is TRBV7-6 and J is TRBJ2-1, with 9 bases lining up with TRBD2. This CDR3 has 16 residues. The V segment lost 7 bases and the J segment 9 bases; nucleotides outside the gene matches: 16. The germline CDR1 and CDR2 sequences are SGHVS and FNYEAQ.

This clone showed up just a few times. The chain combines TRBV7-6 with TRBJ2-2, with TRBD2 matching 11 bases. The CDR3 is 17 amino acids. Germline V lookup: CDR1 SGHVS, CDR2 FNYEAQ. V dropped 2 bases and J dropped 1; count of bases not matched to a gene: 3. In DNA, the CDR3 is TGTGCCAGCAGCTTATCGCTAGCGGGGGGGAACACCGGGGAGCTGTTTTTT. Residues: CASSLSLAGGNTGELFF.

The V call is TRBV5-8, the J call TRBJ1-3, with D hard to call. This CDR3 has 14 amino acids. Germline loops: CDR1 SGHTS, CDR2 YDEGEE. Trimming removed 2 bases from V and 0 bases from J, with 6 bases in between. Here the CDR3 reads CASSFTHSGNTIYF. The CDR3 DNA reads as TGTGCCAGCAGCTTCACCCACTCTGGAAACACCATATATTTT.